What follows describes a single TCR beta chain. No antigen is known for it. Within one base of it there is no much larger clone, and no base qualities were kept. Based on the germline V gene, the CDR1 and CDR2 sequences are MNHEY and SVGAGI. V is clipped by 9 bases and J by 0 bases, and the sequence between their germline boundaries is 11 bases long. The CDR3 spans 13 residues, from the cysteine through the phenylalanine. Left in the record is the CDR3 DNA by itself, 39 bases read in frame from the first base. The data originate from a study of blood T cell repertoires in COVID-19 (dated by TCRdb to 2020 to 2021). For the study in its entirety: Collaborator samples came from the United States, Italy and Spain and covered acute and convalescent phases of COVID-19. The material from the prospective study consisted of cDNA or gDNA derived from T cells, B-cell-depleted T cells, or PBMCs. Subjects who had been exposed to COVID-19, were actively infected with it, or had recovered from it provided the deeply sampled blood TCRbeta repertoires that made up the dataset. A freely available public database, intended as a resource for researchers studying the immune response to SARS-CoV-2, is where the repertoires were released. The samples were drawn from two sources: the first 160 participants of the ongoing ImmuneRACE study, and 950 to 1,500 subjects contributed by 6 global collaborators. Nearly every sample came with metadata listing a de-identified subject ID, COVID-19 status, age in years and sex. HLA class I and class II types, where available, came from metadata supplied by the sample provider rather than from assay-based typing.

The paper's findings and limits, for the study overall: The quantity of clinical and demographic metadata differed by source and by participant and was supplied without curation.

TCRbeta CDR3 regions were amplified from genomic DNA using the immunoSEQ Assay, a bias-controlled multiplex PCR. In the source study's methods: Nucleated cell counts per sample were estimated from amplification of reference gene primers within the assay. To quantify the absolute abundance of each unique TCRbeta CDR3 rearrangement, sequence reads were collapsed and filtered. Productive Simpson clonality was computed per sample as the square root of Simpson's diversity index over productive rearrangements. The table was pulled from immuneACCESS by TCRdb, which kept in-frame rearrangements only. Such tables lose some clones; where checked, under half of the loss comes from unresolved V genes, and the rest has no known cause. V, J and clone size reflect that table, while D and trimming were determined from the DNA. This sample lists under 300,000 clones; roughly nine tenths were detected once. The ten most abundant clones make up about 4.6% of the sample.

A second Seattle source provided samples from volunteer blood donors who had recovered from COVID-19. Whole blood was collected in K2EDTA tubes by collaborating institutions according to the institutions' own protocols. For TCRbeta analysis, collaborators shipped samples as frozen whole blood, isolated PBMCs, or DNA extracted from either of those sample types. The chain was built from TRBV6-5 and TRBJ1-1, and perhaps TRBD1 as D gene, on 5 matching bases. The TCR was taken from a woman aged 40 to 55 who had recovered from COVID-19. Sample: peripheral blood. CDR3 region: CASCDRMNTEAFF. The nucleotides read TGTGCCAGTTGCGACAGAATGAACACTGAAGCTTTCTTT.